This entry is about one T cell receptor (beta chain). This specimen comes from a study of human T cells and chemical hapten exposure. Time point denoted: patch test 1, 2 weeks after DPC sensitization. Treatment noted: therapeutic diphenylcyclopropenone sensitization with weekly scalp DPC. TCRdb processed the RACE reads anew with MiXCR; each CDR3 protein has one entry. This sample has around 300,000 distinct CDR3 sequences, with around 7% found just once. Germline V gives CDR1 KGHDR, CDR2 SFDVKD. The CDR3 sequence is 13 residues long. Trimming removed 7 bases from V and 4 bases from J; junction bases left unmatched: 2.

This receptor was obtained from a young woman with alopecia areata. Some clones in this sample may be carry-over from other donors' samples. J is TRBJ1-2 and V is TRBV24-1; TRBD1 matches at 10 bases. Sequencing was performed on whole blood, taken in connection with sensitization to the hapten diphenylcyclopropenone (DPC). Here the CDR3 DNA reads TGTGCCACCAGGGGGACAGGGGCCTATGGCTACACCTTC. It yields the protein CATRGTGAYGYTF.